The present TCR beta chain was sequenced within a study of blood T cell repertoires in COVID-19. Study-level information: Sites across the United States, Italy and Spain contributed samples from acute and convalescent COVID-19. PBMCs, B-cell-depleted T cells, or T cells were the source of the cDNA or gDNA that made up the material.

Germline V lookup: CDR1 SGHRS, CDR2 YFSETQ. This CDR3 contains 15 residues. V lost 2 bases and J lost 4; bases outside the gene matches: 2. Authors' methods: Reference gene primer amplification in the assay estimated nucleated cell counts. Data came from immunoSEQ multiplex PCR; TCRdb stores just in-frame clones and leaves some out. V and J calls and clone size follow that table, whereas D and trimming were derived from the DNA. The sample has approximately 89,000 clones; over 75% are singletons. The chain couples TRBV5-1 to TRBJ2-2, with 10 nucleotides matching TRBD1. This clonotype was obtained from a woman in her 70s with acute or convalescent COVID-19. The specimen was peripheral blood. CDR3 coding DNA: TGCGCCAGCAGCTTAGGGACAGGGGTCACCGGGGAGCTGTTTTTT. Protein: CASSLGTGVTGELFF.